One sample yielded the 13 T cell receptor beta chains listed below, sequenced in a study of T-cell reconstitution after alpha-beta-depleted transplantation in children. Unique molecular identifiers were incorporated during preparation of the TCRbeta library. From the PCR reads, TCRdb called clonotypes with MiXCR, one entry per CDR3 protein. The sample gives 500,000 to 600,000 distinct CDR3 sequences, approximately 32% of which show up once; 2% to 2.5% is in the top ten. Sequenced material: PBMCs from the stem cell graft donor, taken from the stem cell graft. Source of these receptors: a human donor who donated a stem cell graft to a child with aplastic anemia.

This clonotype was seen only a few times. The chain uses TRBV7-2 and TRBJ2-3; TRBD1 aligns across 10 bases. J gave up 5 bases and V 2 bases, and 7 bases lay outside the gene matches. The CDR3 covers 16 residues. The germline gives CDR1 SGHTA, CDR2 FQGNSA. CDR3 DNA sequence: TGTGCCAGCAGCTTAAGACAGGGGGCGTGGGTAGATACGCAGTATTTT. The encoded protein is CASSLRQGAWVDTQYF. Full variable domain (remainder filled in from reference TRBV7-2 and TRBJ2-3): GAGVSQSPSNKVTEKGKDVELRCDPISGHTALYWYRQSLGQGLEFLIYFQGNSAPDKSGLPSDRFSAERTGGSVSTLTIQRTQQEDSAVYLCASSLRQGAWVDTQYFGPGTRLTVL.

This clonotype was seen a handful of times. The chain couples TRBV13 to TRBJ2-3, with D possibly TRBD2 on 5 matching bases. The CDR3 contains 15 residues. Germline CDR1 and CDR2: PRHDT and FYEKMQ (reference sequence). Trimming took 5 bases from V and 2 from J, leaving 14 bases between them. CDR3 sequence reads: CASSEQLDFTDTQYF. For the CDR3, the DNA is TGTGCCAGCAGCGAACAGCTGGACTTCACAGATACGCAGTATTTT.

Only a few counts were recorded for this clonotype. This chain joins TRBV29-1 and TRBJ1-2; D possibly corresponds to TRBD1 (5 bases). V gave up 6 bases and J gave up 1 base, with 9 bases separating them. The CDR3 contains 12 residues. The germline CDR1 and CDR2 sequences are SQVTM and ANQGSEA. CDR3 residues: CSVDSVNYGYTF. CDR3 DNA: TGCAGCGTAGACAGCGTTAACTATGGCTACACCTTC.

J is TRBJ2-5 and V is TRBV28; 7 bases align to TRBD1. With 1 base clipped from V and 3 bases from J, the junction kept 8 bases outside the gene matches. In germline, CDR1 is MDHEN, CDR2 SYDVKM. This CDR3 has 16 amino acids. CDR3 in amino acids: CASSLFGTVEKETQYF. The DNA for the CDR3 is TGTGCCAGCAGTTTATTCGGGACAGTGGAAAAAGAGACCCAGTACTTC. The entire variable domain, with the rest obtained from reference TRBV28 and TRBJ2-5, is as follows: DVKVTQSSRYLVKRTGEKVFLECVQDMDHENMFWYRQDPGLGLRLIYFSYDVKMKEKGDIPEGYSVSREKKERFSLILESASTNQTSMYLCASSLFGTVEKETQYFGPGTRLLVL.

This sequence joins TRBV6-2 or TRBV6-3 and TRBJ2-6; the D gene could be TRBD1 or TRBD2 (5 bases each). Trimming took off 1 base at V and 0 bases at J, with 13 bases between the two ends. The V gene's germline CDR1 is MNHEY and CDR2 SVGEGT. The length of the CDR3 is 18 residues. Here the CDR3 reads CASSYWGPRSSGANVLTF. The CDR3 DNA follows: TGTGCCAGCAGTTACTGGGGACCGAGAAGCTCTGGGGCCAACGTCCTGACTTTC.

V and J are TRBV7-2 and TRBJ2-2; 7 bases align to TRBD1. Germline lookup yields CDR1 SGHTA and CDR2 FQGNSA. The V and J ends lost 7 bases and 4 bases, in that order; junction bases with no gene match: 6. The CDR3 is 14 amino acids. As DNA, the CDR3 is TGTGCCAGCACCCGACAGGGCACCACCGGGGAGCTGTTTTTT. Translating gives CASTRQGTTGELFF.

The V and J genes are TRBV3-1 and TRBJ2-1; D is perhaps TRBD1 (5 bases). Germline CDR1 reads LGHDT; CDR2 reads YNNKEL (reference sequence). The CDR3 is 17 residues long. The V end lost 0 bases, the J end lost 10 bases, and 22 bases lay between the germline ends. The CDR3 sequence is CASSQDVAGNPRREQFF. CDR3 nucleotide sequence: TGTGCCAGCAGCCAAGATGTGGCAGGGAACCCTCGGCGAGAGCAGTTCTTC.

Remarks on this clonotype: The junction departs from the called germline gene at one end, perhaps through a read error. This chain uses TRBV12-3 or TRBV12-4 with TRBJ2-2; a possible D gene is TRBD2 (5 bases). This CDR3 has 15 residues. The CDR3 sequence: CASTLRSGNIGELFF. The CDR3 nucleotides read TGTGCCAGCACCCTGAGGTCGGGGAACATCGGGGAGCTGTTTTTT.

Here the CDR3 DNA reads TGTGCCAGCAGTACTAGCGGGAGGAATAATGAGCAGTTCTTC. This translates into CASSTSGRNNEQFF. The rearrangement links TRBV12-3 or TRBV12-4 to TRBJ2-1, with 12 nucleotides matching TRBD2. The CDR3 loop spans 14 amino acids. V was clipped by 5 bases and J by 7 bases; unmatched bases: 3.

The chain recombines TRBV27 with TRBJ1-6; D remains ambiguous. The CDR3 consists of 16 residues. CDR1 is MNHEY, CDR2 SMNVEV, per germline (reference sequence). Trimming cost V 3 bases and J 0 bases, with 9 bases left between them. CDR3 sequence reads: CASSLSAVSYNSPLHF. The CDR3 nucleotides read TGTGCCAGCAGTTTGTCAGCCGTCTCCTATAATTCACCCCTCCACTTT.

V and J are TRBV14 and TRBJ2-4; TRBD1 is a possible D gene (6 bases). Germline CDR1 SGHDN, CDR2 FVKESK. Trimming removed 4 bases from V and 8 bases from J, with 18 bases in between. The CDR3 is 15 amino acids. The CDR3 DNA is TGTGCCAGCAGCCCATTTCCCTCGGACAGACACATTCAGTACTTC. It encodes CASSPFPSDRHIQYF.

This CDR3 reads CASTPGTGGRTEAFF. The CDR3 bases are TGTGCCAGCACCCCAGGGACAGGGGGCAGGACGGAAGCTTTCTTT. This chain connects TRBV12-3 or TRBV12-4 to TRBJ1-1, with TRBD1 matching 12 bases. The ends lost 7 bases at V and 8 bases at J; junction bases unmatched: 11. The CDR3 has 15 amino acids.

Remarks on this clonotype: The junction departs from germline at one end; a sequencing error may be responsible. J is TRBJ2-5 and V is TRBV15, with a possible D match to TRBD2 (6 bases). The germline V gene has CDR1 LNHNV and CDR2 YYDKDF (reference sequence). CDR3 length: 14 amino acids. CDR3 nucleotides: TGTGCCACCAGCAGAGCGGGACTCCAAGAGCCCCAGTACTTC. It is translated as CATSRAGLQEPQYF.